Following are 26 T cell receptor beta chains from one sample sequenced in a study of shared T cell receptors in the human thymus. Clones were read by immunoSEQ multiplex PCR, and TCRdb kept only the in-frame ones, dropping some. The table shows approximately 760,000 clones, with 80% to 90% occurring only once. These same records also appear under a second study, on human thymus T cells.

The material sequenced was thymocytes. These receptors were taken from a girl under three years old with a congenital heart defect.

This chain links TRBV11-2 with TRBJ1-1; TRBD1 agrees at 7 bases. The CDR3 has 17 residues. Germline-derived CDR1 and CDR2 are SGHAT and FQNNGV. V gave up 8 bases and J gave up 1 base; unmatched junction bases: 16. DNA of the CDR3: TGTGCCAGCTTGAAGGACAGGTCCCCCCTAGAGAACACTGAAGCTTTCTTT. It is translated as CASLKDRSPLENTEAFF. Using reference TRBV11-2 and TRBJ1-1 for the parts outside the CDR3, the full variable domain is EAGVAQSPRYKIIEKRQSVAFWCNPISGHATLYWYQQILGQGPKLLIQFQNNGVVDDSQLPKDRFSAERLKGVDSTLKIQPAKLEDSAVYLCASLKDRSPLENTEAFFGQGTRLTVV.

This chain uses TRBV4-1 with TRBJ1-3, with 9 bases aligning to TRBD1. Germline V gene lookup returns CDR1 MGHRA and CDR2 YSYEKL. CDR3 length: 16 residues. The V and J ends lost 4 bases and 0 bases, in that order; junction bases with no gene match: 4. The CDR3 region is CASSPLGQGSGNTIYF. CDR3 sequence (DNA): TGCGCCAGCAGCCCCCTGGGACAGGGCTCTGGAAACACCATATATTTT.

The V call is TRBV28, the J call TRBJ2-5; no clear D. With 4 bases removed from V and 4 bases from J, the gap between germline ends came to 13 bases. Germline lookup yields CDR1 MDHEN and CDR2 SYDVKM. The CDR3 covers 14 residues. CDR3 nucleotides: TGTGCCAGCAGTTCACTCCGGTGGTCAGAGACCCAGTACTTC. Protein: CASSSLRWSETQYF.

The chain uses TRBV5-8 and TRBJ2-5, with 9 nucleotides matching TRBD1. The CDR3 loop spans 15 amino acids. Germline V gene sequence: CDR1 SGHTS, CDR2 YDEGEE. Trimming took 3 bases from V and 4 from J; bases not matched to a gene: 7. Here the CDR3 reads CASSSGQGGGETQYF. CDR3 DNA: TGTGCCAGCAGCTCGGGACAGGGAGGTGGAGAGACCCAGTACTTC.

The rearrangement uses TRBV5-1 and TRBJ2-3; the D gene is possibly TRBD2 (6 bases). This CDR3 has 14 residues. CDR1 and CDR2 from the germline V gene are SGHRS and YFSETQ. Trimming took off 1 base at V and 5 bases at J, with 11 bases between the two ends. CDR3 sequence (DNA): TGCGCCAGCAGCTTGCTACTAGCCAGAGATACGCAGTATTTT. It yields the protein CASSLLLARDTQYF.

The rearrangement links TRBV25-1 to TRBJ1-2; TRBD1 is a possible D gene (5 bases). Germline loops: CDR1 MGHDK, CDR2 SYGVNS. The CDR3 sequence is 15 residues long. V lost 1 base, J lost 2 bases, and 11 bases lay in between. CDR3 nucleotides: TGTGCCAGCAGTGAATCCCGAGACAGCAACTATGGCTACACCTTC. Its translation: CASSESRDSNYGYTF.

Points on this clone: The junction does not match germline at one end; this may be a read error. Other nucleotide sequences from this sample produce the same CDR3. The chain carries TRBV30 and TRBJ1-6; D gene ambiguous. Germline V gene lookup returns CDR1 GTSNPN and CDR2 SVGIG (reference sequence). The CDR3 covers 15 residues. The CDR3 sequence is CAWRGSATYNSPLHF. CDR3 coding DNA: TGTGCCTGGAGGGGGAGTGCGACCTATAATTCCCCCCTCCACTTT.

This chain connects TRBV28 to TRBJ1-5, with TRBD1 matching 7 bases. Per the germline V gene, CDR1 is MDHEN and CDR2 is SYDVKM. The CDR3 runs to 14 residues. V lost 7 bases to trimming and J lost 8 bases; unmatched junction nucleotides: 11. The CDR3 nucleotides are TGTGCCAGCACTCGACAGGGCTCGAGTAAGCCCCAGCATTTT. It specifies CASTRQGSSKPQHF.

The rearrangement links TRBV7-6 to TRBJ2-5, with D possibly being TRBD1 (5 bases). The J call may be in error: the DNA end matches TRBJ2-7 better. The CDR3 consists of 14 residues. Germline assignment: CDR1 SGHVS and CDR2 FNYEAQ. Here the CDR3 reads CASSFGHVPYEQYF. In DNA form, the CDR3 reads TGTGCCAGCAGCTTCGGACACGTCCCCTACGAGCAGTACTTC.

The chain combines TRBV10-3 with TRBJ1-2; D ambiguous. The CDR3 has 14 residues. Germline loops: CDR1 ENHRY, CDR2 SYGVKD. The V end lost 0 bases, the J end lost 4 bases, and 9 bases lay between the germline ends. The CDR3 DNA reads TGTGCCATCAGTGAGTCAGTTCAGATCTATGGCTACACCTTC. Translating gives CAISESVQIYGYTF.

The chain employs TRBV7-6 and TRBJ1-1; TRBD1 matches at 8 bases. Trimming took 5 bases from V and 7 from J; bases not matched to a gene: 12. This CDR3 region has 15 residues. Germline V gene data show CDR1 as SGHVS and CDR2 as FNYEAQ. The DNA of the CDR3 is TGTGCCAGCAGCCAGGACAGGGAAAGATCTGGTGAAGCTTTCTTT. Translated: CASSQDRERSGEAFF.

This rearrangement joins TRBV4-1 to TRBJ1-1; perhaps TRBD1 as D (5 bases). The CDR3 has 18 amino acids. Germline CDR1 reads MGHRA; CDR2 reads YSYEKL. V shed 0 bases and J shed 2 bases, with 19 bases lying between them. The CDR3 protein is CASSQDRSVRDFNTEAFF. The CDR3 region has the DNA TGCGCCAGCAGCCAAGATAGGTCGGTAAGGGACTTCAACACTGAAGCTTTCTTT.

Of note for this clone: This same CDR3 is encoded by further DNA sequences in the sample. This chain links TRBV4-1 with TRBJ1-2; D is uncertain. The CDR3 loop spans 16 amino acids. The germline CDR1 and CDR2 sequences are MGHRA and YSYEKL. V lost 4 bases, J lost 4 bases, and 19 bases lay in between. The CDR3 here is CASSRGGGLPLYGYTF. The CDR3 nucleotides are TGCGCCAGCAGCCGGGGAGGTGGACTCCCCCTCTATGGCTACACCTTC.

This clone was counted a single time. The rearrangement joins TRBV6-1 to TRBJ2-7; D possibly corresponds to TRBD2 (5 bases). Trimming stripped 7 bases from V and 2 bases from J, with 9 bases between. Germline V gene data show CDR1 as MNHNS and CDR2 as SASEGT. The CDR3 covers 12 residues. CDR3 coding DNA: TGTGCCAGCAATCCGGGGACCTACGAGCAGTACTTC. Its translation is CASNPGTYEQYF.

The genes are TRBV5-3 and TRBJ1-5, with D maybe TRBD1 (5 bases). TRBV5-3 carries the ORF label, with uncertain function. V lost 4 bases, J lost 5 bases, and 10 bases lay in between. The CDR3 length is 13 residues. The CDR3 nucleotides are TGTGCCAGAAGCCCCAAAGGGGATCAGCCCCAGCATTTT. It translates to CARSPKGDQPQHF.

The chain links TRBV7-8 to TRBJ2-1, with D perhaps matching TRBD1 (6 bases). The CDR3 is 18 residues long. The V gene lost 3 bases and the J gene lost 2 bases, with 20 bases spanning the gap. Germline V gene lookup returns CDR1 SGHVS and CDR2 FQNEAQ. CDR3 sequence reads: CASSFADQGLPTYNEQFF. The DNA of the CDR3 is TGTGCCAGCAGCTTTGCCGATCAGGGGTTACCTACCTACAATGAGCAGTTCTTC.

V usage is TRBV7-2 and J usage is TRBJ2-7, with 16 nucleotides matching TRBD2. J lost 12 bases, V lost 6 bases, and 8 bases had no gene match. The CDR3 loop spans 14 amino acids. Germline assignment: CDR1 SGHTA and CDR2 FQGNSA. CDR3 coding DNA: TGTGCCAGCAGTCCCGGGACTAGCGGGGGGGCAAGGTACTTC. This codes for CASSPGTSGGARYF.

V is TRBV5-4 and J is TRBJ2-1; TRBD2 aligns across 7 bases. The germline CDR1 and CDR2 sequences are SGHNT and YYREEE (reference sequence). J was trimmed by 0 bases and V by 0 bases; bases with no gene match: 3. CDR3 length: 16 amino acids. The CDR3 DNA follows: TGTGCCAGCAGCTTGGTGGGCGGGGGCTCCTACAATGAGCAGTTCTTC. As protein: CASSLVGGGSYNEQFF.

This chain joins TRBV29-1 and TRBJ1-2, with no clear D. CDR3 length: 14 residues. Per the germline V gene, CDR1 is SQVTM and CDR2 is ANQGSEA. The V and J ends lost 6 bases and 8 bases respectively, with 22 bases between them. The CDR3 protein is CSVNAEFRTPGYTF. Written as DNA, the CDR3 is TGCAGCGTCAACGCCGAGTTCCGAACCCCAGGCTACACCTTC. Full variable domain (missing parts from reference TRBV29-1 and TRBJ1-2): SAVISQKPSRDICQRGTSLTIQCQVDSQVTMMFWYRQQPGQSLTLIATANQGSEATYESGFVIDKFPISRPNLTFSTLTVSNMSPEDSSIYLCSVNAEFRTPGYTFGSGTRLTVV.

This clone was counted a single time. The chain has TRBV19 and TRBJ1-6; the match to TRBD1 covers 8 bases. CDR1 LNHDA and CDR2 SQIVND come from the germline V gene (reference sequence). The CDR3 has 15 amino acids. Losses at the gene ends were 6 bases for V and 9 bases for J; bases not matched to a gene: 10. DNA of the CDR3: TGTGCCAGTAGCTGGCAGGGGGCAGGTAGTTCACCCCTCCACTTT. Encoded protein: CASSWQGAGSSPLHF.

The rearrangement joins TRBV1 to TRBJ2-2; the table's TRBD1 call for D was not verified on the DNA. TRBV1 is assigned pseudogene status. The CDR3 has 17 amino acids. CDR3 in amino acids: CTSSQTLDSLNTGELFF. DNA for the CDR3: TGCACCAGCAGCCAAACCCTCGACAGCTTAAACACCGGGGAGCTGTTTTTT.

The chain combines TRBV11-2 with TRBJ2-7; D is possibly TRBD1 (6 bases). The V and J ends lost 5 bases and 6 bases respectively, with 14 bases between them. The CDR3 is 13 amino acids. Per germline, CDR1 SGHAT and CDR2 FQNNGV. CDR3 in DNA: TGTGCCAGCAGCCCTTTAGGGGGTCTCGAGCAGTACTTC. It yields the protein CASSPLGGLEQYF.

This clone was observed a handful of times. CDR3 nucleotide sequence: TGTGCCAGCAGTCCCAGGGGTAATGTAGGTCAGCCCCAGCATTTT. Amino acids: CASSPRGNVGQPQHF. The V call is TRBV6-4, the J call TRBJ1-5; tentative D call: TRBD1 (6 bases). The CDR3 runs to 15 residues. Per germline, CDR1 MRHNA and CDR2 SNTAGT. V dropped 5 bases and J dropped 6 bases, with 17 bases sitting between them.

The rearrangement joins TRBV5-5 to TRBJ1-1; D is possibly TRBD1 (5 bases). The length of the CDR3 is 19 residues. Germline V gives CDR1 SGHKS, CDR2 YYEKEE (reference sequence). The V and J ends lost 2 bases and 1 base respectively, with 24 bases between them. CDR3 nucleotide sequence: TGTGCCAGCAGCTTCATTCTTGGACAACAGACCTTTGAGAACACTGAAGCTTTCTTT. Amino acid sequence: CASSFILGQQTFENTEAFF. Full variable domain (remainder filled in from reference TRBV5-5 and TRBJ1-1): DAGVTQSPTHLIKTRGQQVTLRCSPISGHKSVSWYQQVLGQGPQFIFQYYEKEERGRGNFPDRFSARQFPNYSSELNVNALLLGDSALYLCASSFILGQQTFENTEAFFGQGTRLTVV.

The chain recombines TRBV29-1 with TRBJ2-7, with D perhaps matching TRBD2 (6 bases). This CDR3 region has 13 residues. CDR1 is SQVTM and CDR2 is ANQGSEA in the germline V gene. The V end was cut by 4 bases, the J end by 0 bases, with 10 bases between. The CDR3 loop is CSVAGESSYEQYF. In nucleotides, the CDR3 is TGCAGCGTTGCGGGGGAGAGCTCCTACGAGCAGTACTTC.

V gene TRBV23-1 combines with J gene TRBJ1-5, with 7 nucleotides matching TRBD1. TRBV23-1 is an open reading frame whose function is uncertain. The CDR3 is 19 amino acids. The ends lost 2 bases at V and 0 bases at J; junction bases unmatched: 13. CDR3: CASSQPRQGRTDSNQPQHF. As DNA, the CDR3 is TGCGCCAGCAGTCAACCGCGACAGGGTCGAACGGATAGCAATCAGCCCCAGCATTTT.